A single sample is the source of the 25 T cell receptor beta chains below, sequenced in a study of cytomegalovirus exposure and HLA in healthy donors. The PCR contained 60 Vbeta and 13 Jbeta primers. Libraries were prepared by immunoSEQ multiplex PCR; TCRdb keeps only in-frame clonotypes and omits some of them. The sample has approximately 190,000 clones; approximately 80% are singletons. The specimen was PBMCs. Receptors were obtained from a woman aged 18-29 years in good health and CMV-seropositive.

The V gene is TRBV7-2, the J gene TRBJ2-1; 9 bases map to TRBD2. The CDR3 contains 14 residues. Germline V gene lookup returns CDR1 SGHTA and CDR2 FQGNSA. The trim removed 5 bases at V and 7 bases at J, leaving 6 bases unmatched. DNA for the CDR3: TGTGCCAGCAGCCTCTTAGCGGGGGAGAATGAGCAGTTCTTC. The encoded protein is CASSLLAGENEQFF.

The J gene is TRBJ2-2, the V gene TRBV29-1; a possible D gene is TRBD1 (6 bases). From germline, CDR1 is SQVTM and CDR2 ANQGSEA. The CDR3 is 15 residues long. The V end was cut by 6 bases, the J end by 0 bases, with 14 bases between. Here the CDR3 DNA reads TGCAGCGTATCAGGGGCCCCTGCGAACACCGGGGAGCTGTTTTTT. Translated, it gives CSVSGAPANTGELFF.

This chain connects TRBV19 to TRBJ1-2; 7 bases are shared with TRBD1. Losses at the gene ends were 5 bases for V and 4 bases for J; bases not matched to a gene: 10. The CDR3 consists of 15 residues. Germline V gene lookup returns CDR1 LNHDA and CDR2 SQIVND (reference sequence). The CDR3 DNA is TGTGCCAGTAGTCCACAGGGGCCGGTGGGCTATGGCTACACCTTC. Residues: CASSPQGPVGYGYTF.

This clone was seen once. CDR3 region: CASSYLDRENTEAFF. The CDR3 region has the DNA TGTGCCAGCAGTTACTTGGACAGGGAGAACACTGAAGCTTTCTTT. The rearrangement uses TRBV6-5 and TRBJ1-1, with 8 bases fitting TRBD1. This CDR3 contains 15 residues. Losses at the gene ends were 1 base for V and 1 base for J; bases not matched to a gene: 2. The V gene's germline CDR1 is MNHEY and CDR2 SVGAGI.

This clone turned up a few times. The chain recombines TRBV5-1 with TRBJ1-2; maybe TRBD1 (6 bases). V was trimmed by 0 bases and J by 8 bases, leaving 17 bases between them. This CDR3 has 15 residues. Germline V lookup: CDR1 SGHRS, CDR2 YFSETQ. DNA of the CDR3: TGCGCCAGCAGCTTGGCGGGCGGGGGCGACGCCGGCTACACCTTC. This sequence encodes CASSLAGGGDAGYTF.

This sequence joins TRBV28 and TRBJ2-7; 13 bases map to TRBD2. Per the germline V gene, CDR1 is MDHEN and CDR2 is SYDVKM. The CDR3 covers 14 residues. With 8 bases clipped from V and 9 bases from J, the junction kept 10 bases outside the gene matches. CDR3 in DNA: TGTGCCAGCGGACCGGGACTAGCGGGGTCCTTGCAGTACTTC. Protein sequence: CASGPGLAGSLQYF.

This chain connects TRBV4-2 to TRBJ2-7; 9 positions match TRBD1. J gave up 1 base and V 0 bases, and 4 bases lay outside the gene matches. Germline lookup yields CDR1 LGHNA and CDR2 YNFKEQ. The CDR3 runs to 16 residues. The CDR3: CASSQDSGTGSYEQYF. In nucleotides, the CDR3 is TGTGCCAGCAGCCAAGATTCGGGGACAGGGTCCTACGAGCAGTACTTC.

The chain recombines TRBV6-5 with TRBJ2-1, with 7 positions matching TRBD2. The germline V gene has CDR1 MNHEY and CDR2 SVGAGI. The CDR3 consists of 15 residues. V dropped 2 bases and J dropped 10; count of bases not matched to a gene: 11. The CDR3 bases are TGTGCCAGCAGTTACACCACCGGGAGGACCAGGGAGCAGTTCTTC. Amino acid sequence: CASSYTTGRTREQFF.

This clone showed up just a few times. This CDR3 is also generated by other DNA sequences in the sample. This chain links TRBV18 with TRBJ2-3; D ambiguous. Trimming removed 3 bases at V and 3 bases at J, with 4 bases between. Germline-derived CDR1 and CDR2 are KGHSH and LQKENI. The CDR3 is 12 residues long. The CDR3 nucleotides read TGTGCCAGCTCACCGTCAACAGATACGCAGTATTTT. It is translated as CASSPSTDTQYF.

V usage is TRBV6-1 and J usage is TRBJ2-5; 8 bases are shared with TRBD2. The CDR3 is made up of 16 amino acids. The junction had 8 bases not matched to a gene; V was cut back by 2 bases and J by 3 bases. Looked up from germline, CDR1 is MNHNS and CDR2 is SASEGT. CDR3 coding DNA: TGTGCCAGCAGTGAACCGTCCCGGGGGGGGAAAGAGACCCAGTACTTC. The encoded protein is CASSEPSRGGKETQYF.

The V call is TRBV6-1, the J call TRBJ1-5; D is uncertain. Per germline, CDR1 MNHNS and CDR2 SASEGT. This CDR3 has 13 amino acids. Trimming took off 3 bases at V and 1 base at J, with 4 bases between the two ends. The DNA for the CDR3 is TGTGCCAGCAGTGACAGAAGCAATCAGCCCCAGCATTTT. The encoded protein is CASSDRSNQPQHF.

V is TRBV5-1 and J is TRBJ1-3; D unclear. CDR1 SGHRS and CDR2 YFSETQ come from the germline V gene. The CDR3 sequence is 17 residues long. The V end was cut by 0 bases, the J end by 0 bases, with 13 bases between. The CDR3: CASSLAVLQDSGNTIYF. CDR3 coding DNA: TGCGCCAGCAGCTTGGCCGTCTTACAAGACTCTGGAAACACCATATATTTT.

The chain recombines TRBV11-3 with TRBJ1-2; possible D gene TRBD1, 5 bases. The CDR3 has 17 residues. Germline V lookup: CDR1 SGHNT, CDR2 YENEEA. Trimming removed 5 bases from V and 3 bases from J, with 22 bases in between. CDR3 in DNA: TGTGCCAGCAGCCCAAGGAAAGGTTTGGGGCTTCACTATGGCTACACCTTC. The encoded protein is CASSPRKGLGLHYGYTF.

The gene calls are TRBV5-6 and TRBJ2-5; 8 bases line up with TRBD1. Germline loops: CDR1 SGHDT, CDR2 YYEEEE. V lost 3 bases, J lost 0 bases, and 4 bases stayed unmatched. The CDR3 contains 15 residues. The chain's CDR3 is CASSSGTGYQETQYF. The DNA for the CDR3 is TGTGCCAGCAGCTCCGGGACAGGCTACCAAGAGACCCAGTACTTC.

The genes are TRBV6-5 and TRBJ2-2; perhaps TRBD1 as D (6 bases). CDR1 is MNHEY, CDR2 SVGAGI, per germline. Trimming left V 4 bases short and J 1 base short, with 13 bases between. This CDR3 region has 16 residues. CDR3 in amino acids: CASSLIATGNTGELFF. For the CDR3, the DNA is TGTGCCAGCAGTTTAATTGCGACAGGGAACACCGGGGAGCTGTTTTTT.

In nucleotides, the CDR3 is TGCGCCAGCAGCCAAGTCCCGACAGGGGAATCGAGACAGCCCCAGCATTTT. It encodes CASSQVPTGESRQPQHF. The chain combines TRBV4-1 with TRBJ1-5; 8 bases line up with TRBD1. CDR3 length equals 17 residues. The V gene's germline CDR1 is MGHRA and CDR2 YSYEKL. J was trimmed by 7 bases and V by 1 base; bases with no gene match: 12.

The rearrangement joins TRBV4-1 to TRBJ1-1; D gene uncertain. Germline assignment: CDR1 MGHRA and CDR2 YSYEKL. CDR3 length: 14 residues. The V gene lost 1 base and the J gene lost 3 bases, with 9 bases spanning the gap. CDR3: CASSQATGYTEAFF. CDR3 in DNA: TGCGCCAGCAGCCAAGCCACGGGGTACACTGAAGCTTTCTTT.

The rearrangement joins TRBV7-9 to TRBJ2-5; possible D gene TRBD1, 6 bases. This CDR3 has 15 residues. From germline, CDR1 is SEHNR and CDR2 FQNEAQ (reference sequence). The V end lost 0 bases, the J end lost 2 bases, and 10 bases lay between the germline ends. In DNA form, the CDR3 reads TGTGCCAGCAGCTTAGCGGTAGGACAGCAAGAGACCCAGTACTTC. Its translation is CASSLAVGQQETQYF.

This rearrangement joins TRBV28 to TRBJ2-3; D uncertain. The length of the CDR3 is 11 residues. Trimming removed 7 bases from V and 7 bases from J, with 9 bases in between. Germline V lookup: CDR1 MDHEN, CDR2 SYDVKM. CDR3 coding DNA: TGTGCCAGCACCCCACCTAATACGCAGTATTTT. Protein: CASTPPNTQYF.

The CDR3 spells CAWSPEGELFF. The CDR3 nucleotides read TGTGCCTGGAGCCCCGAGGGAGAACTGTTTTTT. The chain uses TRBV30 and TRBJ1-4; unclear D gene. V was pared by 3 bases and J by 12 bases, with 11 bases between. The CDR3 covers 11 residues. Germline CDR1 reads GTSNPN; CDR2 reads SVGIG (reference sequence).

The chain couples TRBV7-8 to TRBJ1-1; 11 nucleotides agree with TRBD1. V shed 5 bases and J 8 bases; nucleotides not matched to a gene: 10. There are 15 residues in the CDR3. Germline CDR1 reads SGHVS; CDR2 reads FQNEAQ. CDR3: CASSTRRTGGYEAFF. The CDR3 nucleotides are TGTGCCAGCAGCACCCGACGGACAGGGGGCTACGAAGCTTTCTTT.

The chain is built from TRBV6-1 and TRBJ1-2, with 8 bases fitting TRBD1. Germline loops: CDR1 MNHNS, CDR2 SASEGT. The V gene end was trimmed by 10 bases and the J gene end by 7 bases; junction bases not matched to a gene: 14. There are 14 residues in the CDR3. The CDR3 region has the DNA TGTGCCACACAGGGGGATGGGGGGGGCTTTGGCTACACCTTC. Protein sequence: CATQGDGGGFGYTF.

The rearrangement joins TRBV30 to TRBJ2-7; D not certain. CDR1 GTSNPN and CDR2 SVGIG come from the germline V gene (reference sequence). The germline V and J ends were trimmed by 0 bases and 4 bases, with 10 bases remaining between them. The CDR3 length is 13 residues. CDR3 sequence: CAWSVLRRYEQYF. CDR3 DNA sequence: TGTGCCTGGAGTGTACTAAGACGTTACGAGCAGTACTTC.

V gene TRBV2 combines with J gene TRBJ2-2; 7 bases agree with TRBD1. Unmatched junction bases numbered 7, after V lost 6 bases and J lost 3 bases. CDR1 is SNHLY and CDR2 is FYNNEI in the germline V gene. This CDR3 has 15 residues. The CDR3 protein is CASRRQGMDTGELFF. CDR3 nucleotides: TGTGCCAGCAGGCGACAGGGAATGGACACCGGGGAGCTGTTTTTT.

This chain joins TRBV9 and TRBJ1-2; D is unclear. Trimming removed 3 bases at V and 3 bases at J, with 12 bases between. Germline-derived CDR1 and CDR2 are SGDLS and YYNGEE. This CDR3 is 14 amino acids long. The CDR3 sequence: CASSGPDGDYGYTF. The CDR3 nucleotides read TGTGCCAGCAGCGGCCCCGACGGGGACTATGGCTACACCTTC.